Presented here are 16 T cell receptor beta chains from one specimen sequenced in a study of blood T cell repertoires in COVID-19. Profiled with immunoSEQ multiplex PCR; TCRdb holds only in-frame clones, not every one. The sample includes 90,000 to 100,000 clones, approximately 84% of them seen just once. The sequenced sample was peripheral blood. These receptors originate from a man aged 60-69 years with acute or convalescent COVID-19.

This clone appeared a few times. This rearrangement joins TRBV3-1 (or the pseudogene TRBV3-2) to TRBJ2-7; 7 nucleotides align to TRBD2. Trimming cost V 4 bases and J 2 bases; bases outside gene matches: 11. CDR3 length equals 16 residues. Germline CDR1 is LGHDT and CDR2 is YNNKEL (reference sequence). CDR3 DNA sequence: TGTGCCAGCAGCCTCGAGGGCGGGAGATCCCCCTACGAGCAGTACTTC. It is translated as CASSLEGGRSPYEQYF.

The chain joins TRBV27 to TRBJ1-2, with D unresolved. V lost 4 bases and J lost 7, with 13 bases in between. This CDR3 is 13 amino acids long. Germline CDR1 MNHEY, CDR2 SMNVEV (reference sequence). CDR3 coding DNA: TGTGCCAGCAGTTGGGCTTCTGGTTCTGGCTACACCTTC. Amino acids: CASSWASGSGYTF.

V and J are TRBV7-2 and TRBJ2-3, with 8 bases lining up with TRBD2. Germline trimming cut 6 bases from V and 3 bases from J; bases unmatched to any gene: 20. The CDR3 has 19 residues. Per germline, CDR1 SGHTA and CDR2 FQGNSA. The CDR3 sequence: CASSTPAGSGRTGTDTQYF. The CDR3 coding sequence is TGTGCCAGCAGTACCCCGGCGGGAAGCGGGAGAACCGGGACAGATACGCAGTATTTT.

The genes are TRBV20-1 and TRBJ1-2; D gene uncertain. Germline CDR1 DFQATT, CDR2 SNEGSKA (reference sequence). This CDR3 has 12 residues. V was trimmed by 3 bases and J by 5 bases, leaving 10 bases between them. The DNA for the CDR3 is TGCAGTGCTAGTGGCAGGTCTTATGGCTACACCTTC. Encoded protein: CSASGRSYGYTF.

The CDR3 spells CASSSRLAGGPKLPPDTQYF. The CDR3 DNA reads TGTGCCAGCAGCTCCCGACTAGCGGGAGGGCCTAAGCTACCGCCAGATACGCAGTATTTT. The chain combines TRBV13 with TRBJ2-3; 14 bases are shared with TRBD2. CDR1 and CDR2 from the germline V gene are PRHDT and FYEKMQ (reference sequence). The CDR3 covers 20 residues. Losses at the gene ends were 4 bases for V and 4 bases for J; bases not matched to a gene: 16.

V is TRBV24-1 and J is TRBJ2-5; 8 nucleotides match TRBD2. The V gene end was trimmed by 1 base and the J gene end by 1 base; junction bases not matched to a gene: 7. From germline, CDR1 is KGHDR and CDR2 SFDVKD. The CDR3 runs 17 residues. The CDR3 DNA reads TGTGCCACCAGTGATTTTACTAGCGGCGAGCCCCAAGAGACCCAGTACTTC. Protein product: CATSDFTSGEPQETQYF.

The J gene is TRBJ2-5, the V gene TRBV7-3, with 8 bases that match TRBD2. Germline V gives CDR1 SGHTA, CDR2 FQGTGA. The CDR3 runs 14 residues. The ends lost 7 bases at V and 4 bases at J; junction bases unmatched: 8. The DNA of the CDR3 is TGTGCCAGCAACCTCGGGCTAGCGGGAGAGACCCAGTACTTC. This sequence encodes CASNLGLAGETQYF.

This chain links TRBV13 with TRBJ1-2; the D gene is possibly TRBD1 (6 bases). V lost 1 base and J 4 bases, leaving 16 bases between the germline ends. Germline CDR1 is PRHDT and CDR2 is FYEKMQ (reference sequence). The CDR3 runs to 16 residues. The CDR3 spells CASSLVGRTAVYGYTF. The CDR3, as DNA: TGTGCCAGCAGCTTAGTGGGGCGGACAGCCGTCTATGGCTACACCTTC. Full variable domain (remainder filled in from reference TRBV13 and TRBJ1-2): AAGVIQSPRHLIKEKRETATLKCYPIPRHDTVYWYQQGPGQDPQFLISFYEKMQSDKGSIPDRFSAQQFSDYHSELNMSSLELGDSALYFCASSLVGRTAVYGYTFGSGTRLTVV.

The CDR3 region has the DNA TGTGCCAGCAGCTTCAGAAGGGGCCTTGAGCAGTTCTTC. Amino acids: CASSFRRGLEQFF. The V gene is TRBV7-2, the J gene TRBJ2-1; maybe TRBD1 (5 bases). CDR3 length: 13 residues. V lost 3 bases and J lost 9, with 12 bases in between. CDR1 is SGHTA, CDR2 FQGNSA, per germline.

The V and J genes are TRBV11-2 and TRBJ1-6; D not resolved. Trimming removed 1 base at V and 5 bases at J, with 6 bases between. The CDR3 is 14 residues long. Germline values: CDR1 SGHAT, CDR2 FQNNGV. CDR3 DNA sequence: TGTGCCAGCAGCTTAGCACAAAATAATTCACCCCTCCACTTT. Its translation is CASSLAQNNSPLHF. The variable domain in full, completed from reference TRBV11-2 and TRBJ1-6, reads EAGVAQSPRYKIIEKRQSVAFWCNPISGHATLYWYQQILGQGPKLLIQFQNNGVVDDSQLPKDRFSAERLKGVDSTLKIQPAKLEDSAVYLCASSLAQNNSPLHFGNGTRLTVT.

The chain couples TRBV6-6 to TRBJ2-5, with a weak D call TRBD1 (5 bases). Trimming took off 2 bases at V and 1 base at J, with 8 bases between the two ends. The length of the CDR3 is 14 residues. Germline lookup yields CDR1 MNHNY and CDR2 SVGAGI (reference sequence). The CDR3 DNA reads TGTGCCAGCAGTTACATCAGGGTCCAAGAGACCCAGTACTTC. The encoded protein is CASSYIRVQETQYF.

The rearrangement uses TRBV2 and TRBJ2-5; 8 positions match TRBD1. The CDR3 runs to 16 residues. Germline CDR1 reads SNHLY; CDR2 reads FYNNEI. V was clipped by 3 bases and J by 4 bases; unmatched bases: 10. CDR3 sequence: CASSDHQRQGSETQYF. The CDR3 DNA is TGTGCCAGCAGTGACCACCAACGACAGGGGTCAGAGACCCAGTACTTC.

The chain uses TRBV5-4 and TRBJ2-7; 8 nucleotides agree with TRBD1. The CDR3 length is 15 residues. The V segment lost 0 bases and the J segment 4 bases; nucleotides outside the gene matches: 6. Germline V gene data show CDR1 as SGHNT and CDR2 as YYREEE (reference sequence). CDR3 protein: CASSLAGTGTYEQYF. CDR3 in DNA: TGTGCCAGCAGCTTGGCTGGGACAGGCACGTACGAGCAGTACTTC.

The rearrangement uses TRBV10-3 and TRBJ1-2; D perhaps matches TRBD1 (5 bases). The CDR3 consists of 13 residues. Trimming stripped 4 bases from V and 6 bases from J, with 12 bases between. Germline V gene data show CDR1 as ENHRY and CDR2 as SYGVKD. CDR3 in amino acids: CAISGTQVHGYTF. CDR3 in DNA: TGTGCCATCAGTGGCACACAGGTACATGGCTACACCTTC.

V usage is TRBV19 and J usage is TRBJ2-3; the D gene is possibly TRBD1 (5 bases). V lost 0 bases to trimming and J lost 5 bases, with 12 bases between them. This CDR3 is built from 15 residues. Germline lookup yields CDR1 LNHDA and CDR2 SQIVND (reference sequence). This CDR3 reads CASSIDPTVVDTQYF. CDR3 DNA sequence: TGTGCCAGTAGTATAGATCCGACAGTCGTAGATACGCAGTATTTT.

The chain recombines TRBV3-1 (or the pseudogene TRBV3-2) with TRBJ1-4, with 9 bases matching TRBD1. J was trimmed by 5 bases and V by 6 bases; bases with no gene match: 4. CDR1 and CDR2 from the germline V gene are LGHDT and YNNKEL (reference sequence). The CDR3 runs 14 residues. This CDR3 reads CASRWTGVNEKLFF. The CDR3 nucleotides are TGTGCCAGCAGGTGGACAGGGGTCAATGAAAAACTGTTTTTT.